The subject of this entry is one T cell receptor (beta chain). As handled by the study authors: Estimation of nucleated cell counts was performed using reference gene primer amplification. Measured with immunoSEQ multiplex PCR; TCRdb has only the in-frame clones, and not every one. V and J calls and clone size come straight from that table; D and trimming were deduced from the DNA. The sample has under 250,000 clones; just over 90% are singletons. V trimming: 5 bases; J trimming: 2 bases; junction bases outside the gene matches: 4. The CDR3 extends over 13 amino acids. Looked up from germline, CDR1 is SQVTM and CDR2 is ANQGSEA. This entry comes from a study of blood T cell repertoires in COVID-19. Study at large: The United States, Italy and Spain provided the acute and convalescent COVID-19 samples. The analysed material was cDNA or gDNA that came from T cells, B-cell-depleted T cells, or PBMCs.

The sequencing input was peripheral blood. The clonotype was recovered from a man in his thirties or forties with acute or convalescent COVID-19. The chain has TRBV29-1 and TRBJ2-3; 7 bases match TRBD1. The CDR3 DNA sequence: TGCAGCGTTAAGAGGGGGCTCACAGATACGCAGTATTTT. Its protein is CSVKRGLTDTQYF.